The clone carrying this T cell receptor (beta chain) was seen at least ten times. The antigen is not known. It was from roughly 9.3 ml of fresh peripheral blood that the PBMCs came. The source of the sample is a study of Graves' ophthalmopathy and Graves' hyperthyroidism. The wider study: Peripheral blood was obtained at first diagnosis, ahead of any treatment. Study-wide findings and caveats: Blood shared most expanded thyroid clonotypes above 0.001 frequency.

The TCR beta CDR3 regions underwent amplification from RNA transcripts. HTBI-primed RT-PCR formed the first round, and a multiplex PCR formed the second. TCRdb called the multiplex PCR reads again in MiXCR, with one record for every CDR3 protein. Here the sample spans over 650,000 distinct CDR3 sequences, about 40% being singletons. This CDR3 region has 12 residues. The germline CDR1 and CDR2 sequences are ENHRY and SYGVKD. With 9 bases removed from V and 1 base from J, the gap between germline ends came to 7 bases. This chain joins TRBV10-3 and TRBJ1-5, with D perhaps TRBD1 (6 bases). The sequencing sample was made of peripheral blood. The TCR sequence derives from an adult man with Graves' ophthalmopathy. The CDR3 region is CAIGQSNQPQHF. DNA of the CDR3: TGTGCCATTGGACAGAGCAATCAGCCCCAGCATTTT.